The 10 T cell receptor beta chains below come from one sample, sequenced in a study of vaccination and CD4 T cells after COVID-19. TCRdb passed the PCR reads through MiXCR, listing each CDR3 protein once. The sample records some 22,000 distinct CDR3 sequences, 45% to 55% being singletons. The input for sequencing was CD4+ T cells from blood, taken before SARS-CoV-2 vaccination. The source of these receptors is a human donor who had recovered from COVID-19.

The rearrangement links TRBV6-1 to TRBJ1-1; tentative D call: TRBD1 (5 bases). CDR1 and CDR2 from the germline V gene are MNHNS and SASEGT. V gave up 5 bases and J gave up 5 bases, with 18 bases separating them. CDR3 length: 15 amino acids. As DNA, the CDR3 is TGTGCCAGCAGTAGAGAGCGGGTAGGGACGACTGAAGCTTTCTTT. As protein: CASSRERVGTTEAFF.

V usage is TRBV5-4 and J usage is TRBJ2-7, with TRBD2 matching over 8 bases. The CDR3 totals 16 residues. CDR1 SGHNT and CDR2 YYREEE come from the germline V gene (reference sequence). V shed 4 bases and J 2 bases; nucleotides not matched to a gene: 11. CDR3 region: CASSGSARGGTYEQYF. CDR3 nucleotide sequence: TGTGCCAGCAGCGGATCGGCTCGGGGGGGGACCTACGAGCAGTACTTC.

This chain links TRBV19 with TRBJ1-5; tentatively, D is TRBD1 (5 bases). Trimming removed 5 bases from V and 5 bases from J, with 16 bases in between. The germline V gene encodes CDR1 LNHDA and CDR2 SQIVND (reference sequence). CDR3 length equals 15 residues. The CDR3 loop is CASSVLSRVDQPQHF. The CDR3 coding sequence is TGTGCCAGTAGTGTACTGTCCAGGGTGGATCAGCCCCAGCATTTT. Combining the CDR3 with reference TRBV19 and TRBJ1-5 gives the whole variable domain DGGITQSPKYLFRKEGQNVTLSCEQNLNHDAMYWYRQDPGQGLRLIYYSQIVNDFQKGDIAEGYSVSREKKESFPLTVTSAQKNPTAFYLCASSVLSRVDQPQHFGDGTRLSIL.

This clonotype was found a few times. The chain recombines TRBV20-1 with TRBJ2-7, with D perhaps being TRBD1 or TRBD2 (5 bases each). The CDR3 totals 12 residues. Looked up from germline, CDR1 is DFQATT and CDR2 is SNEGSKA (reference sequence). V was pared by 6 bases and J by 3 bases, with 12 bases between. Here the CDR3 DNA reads TGCAGTGCCTGGGACCCTCACTACGAGCAGTACTTC. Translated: CSAWDPHYEQYF.

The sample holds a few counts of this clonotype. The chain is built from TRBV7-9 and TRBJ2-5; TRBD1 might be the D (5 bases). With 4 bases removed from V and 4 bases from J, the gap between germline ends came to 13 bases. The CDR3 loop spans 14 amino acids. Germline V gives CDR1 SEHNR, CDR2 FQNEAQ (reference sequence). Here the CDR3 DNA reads TGTGCCAGCAGCTCGAACCTTGGGGCAGAGACCCAGTACTTC. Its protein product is CASSSNLGAETQYF.

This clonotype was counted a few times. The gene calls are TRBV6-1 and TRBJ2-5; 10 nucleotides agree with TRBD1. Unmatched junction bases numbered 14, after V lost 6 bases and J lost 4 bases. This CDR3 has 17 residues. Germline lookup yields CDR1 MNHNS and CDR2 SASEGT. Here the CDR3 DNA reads TGTGCCAGCAGCCCCAACCGAATGACAGGGGGCGGAGAGACCCAGTACTTC. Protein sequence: CASSPNRMTGGGETQYF.

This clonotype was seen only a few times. The CDR3 DNA reads as TGTGCCAGCAGGCAACTAGCGGGAACTAGCACAGATACGCAGTATTTT. Its protein product is CASRQLAGTSTDTQYF. This chain uses TRBV6-1 with TRBJ2-3; TRBD2 agrees at 10 bases. Trimming took 6 bases from V and 0 from J; bases not matched to a gene: 6. This CDR3 spans 16 amino acids. CDR1 and CDR2 from the germline V gene are MNHNS and SASEGT.

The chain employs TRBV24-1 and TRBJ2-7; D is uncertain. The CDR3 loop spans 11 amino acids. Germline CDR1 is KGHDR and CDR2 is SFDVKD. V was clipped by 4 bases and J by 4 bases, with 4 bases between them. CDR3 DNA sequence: TGTGCCACCAGTGAGCTTTACGAGCAGTACTTC. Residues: CATSELYEQYF.

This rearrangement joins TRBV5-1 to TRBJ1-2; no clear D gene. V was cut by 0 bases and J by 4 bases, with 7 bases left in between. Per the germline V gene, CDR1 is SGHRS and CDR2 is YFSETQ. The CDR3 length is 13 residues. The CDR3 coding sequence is TGCGCCAGCAGCTTGGGAGACTTCTATGGCTACACCTTC. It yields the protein CASSLGDFYGYTF.

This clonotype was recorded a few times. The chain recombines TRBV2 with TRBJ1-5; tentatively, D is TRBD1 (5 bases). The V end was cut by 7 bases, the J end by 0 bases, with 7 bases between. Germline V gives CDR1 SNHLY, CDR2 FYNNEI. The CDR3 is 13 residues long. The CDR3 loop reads CASNGGSNQPQHF. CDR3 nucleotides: TGTGCCAGCAATGGGGGTAGCAATCAGCCCCAGCATTTT. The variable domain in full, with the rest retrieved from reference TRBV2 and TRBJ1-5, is EPEVTQTPSHQVTQMGQEVILRCVPISNHLYFYWYRQILGQKVEFLVSFYNNEISEKSEIFDDQFSVERPDGSNFTLKIRSTKLEDSAMYFCASNGGSNQPQHFGDGTRLSIL.